This T cell receptor (beta chain) originates from a study of cytomegalovirus exposure and HLA in healthy donors. The PCR was carried out with 60 Vbeta primers and 13 Jbeta primers. The repertoire was sequenced with immunoSEQ multiplex PCR; TCRdb's copy has only in-frame clones and lacks some. The table has about 170,000 clones, 55% to 65% seen once. About this clone: The antigen remains undetermined.

Study-wide points: With later analysis, a missense DCLRE1C variant became linked to TCR beta V- and J-gene trimming. Follow-up analysis found HLA locus-dependent TCR association rates, highest for DRB1 and lowest for HLA-C. It was reported in a later analysis that an Asian-associated ancestry cluster showed fewer N-insertions than the approximately 690-donor mean. Immune exposure was documented only through CMV serostatus.

CDR3 length: 14 residues. Germline V gene sequence: CDR1 SQVTM, CDR2 ANQGSEA. V shed 4 bases, J shed 4 bases, and the junction held 4 bases outside the gene matches. The chain has TRBV29-1 and TRBJ2-1; 10 bases fit TRBD1. The sequencing sample was made of PBMCs. The source is a man aged 40-50 years in good health and CMV-seronegative. The CDR3 region has the DNA TGCAGCGTTGGGGGACAGGGGATTTACAATGAGCAGTTCTTC. Translated: CSVGGQGIYNEQFF.